This T cell receptor (beta chain) stems from a study of CD8 T cells in Susac syndrome. TEMRA cells underwent FACS enrichment and CD8+ and CD4+ T cells underwent negative isolation. Random hexamers were used to reverse transcribe the RNA input (about 0.5 to 1 ug). The amplification used immunoSEQ multiplex PCR on TCR beta CDR3; it spanned 54 Vbeta and 13 Jbeta. Via MiXCR, TCRdb re-called the immunoSEQ multiplex PCR reads, giving one row per CDR3 protein. The repertoire has some 200,000 distinct CDR3 sequences, 80% to 95% of them found once; the top ten carry around 0.13%. This CDR3 has 13 amino acids. Losses at the gene ends were 5 bases for V and 6 bases for J; bases not matched to a gene: 5. Germline-derived CDR1 and CDR2 are SGDLS and YYNGEE.

Sequenced material: CD8+ T cells from PBMCs. The chain joins TRBV9 to TRBJ1-3, with TRBD1 identical over 7 bases. This clonotype was sampled from a human donor with multiple sclerosis. The CDR3: CASSTQGVNTIYF. The DNA of the CDR3 is TGTGCCAGCAGTACCCAGGGGGTAAACACCATATATTTT.